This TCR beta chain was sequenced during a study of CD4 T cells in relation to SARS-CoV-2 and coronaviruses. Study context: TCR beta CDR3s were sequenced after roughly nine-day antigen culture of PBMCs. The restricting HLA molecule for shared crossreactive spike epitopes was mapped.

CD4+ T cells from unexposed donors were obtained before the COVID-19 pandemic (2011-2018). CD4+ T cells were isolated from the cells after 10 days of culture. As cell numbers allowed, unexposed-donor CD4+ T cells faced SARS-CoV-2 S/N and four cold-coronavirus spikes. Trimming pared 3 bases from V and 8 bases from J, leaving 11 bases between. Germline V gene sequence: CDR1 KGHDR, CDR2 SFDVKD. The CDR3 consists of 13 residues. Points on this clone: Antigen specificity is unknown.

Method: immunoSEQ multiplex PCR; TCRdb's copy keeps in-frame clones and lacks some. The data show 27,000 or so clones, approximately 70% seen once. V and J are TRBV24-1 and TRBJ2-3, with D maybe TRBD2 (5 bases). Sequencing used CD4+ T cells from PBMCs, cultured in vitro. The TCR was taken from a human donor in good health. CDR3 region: CATSDTGIGTQYF. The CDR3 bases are TGTGCCACCAGTGATACGGGGATCGGTACGCAGTATTTT.